This T cell receptor beta chain comes out of a study of cytomegalovirus exposure and HLA in healthy donors. Across the whole study: A subsequent analysis reported that the roughly 120 validation repertoires were produced on the same platform that had also been used for the 550 to 750 first-cohort repertoires. General study results and limits: For cytomegalovirus status, the classifier reportedly gave diagnoses with high specificity and sensitivity.

Profiled with immunoSEQ multiplex PCR; TCRdb holds only in-frame clones, not every one. The data show approximately 190,000 clones, approximately 80% seen once. The germline V gene has CDR1 SGHRS and CDR2 YFSETQ. This CDR3 has 14 amino acids. V lost 7 bases and J lost 7, with 18 bases in between. This clone was detected only once. The antigen remains unidentified. The sample comprised PBMCs. The TCR sequence derives from a man younger than 35 in good health and CMV-seropositive. This sequence joins TRBV5-1 and TRBJ2-1; tentative D call: TRBD1 (5 bases). The CDR3 bases are TGCGCCAGCCGGAAGGGGCAGAGTGGGAATGAGCAGTTCTTC. It yields the protein CASRKGQSGNEQFF.